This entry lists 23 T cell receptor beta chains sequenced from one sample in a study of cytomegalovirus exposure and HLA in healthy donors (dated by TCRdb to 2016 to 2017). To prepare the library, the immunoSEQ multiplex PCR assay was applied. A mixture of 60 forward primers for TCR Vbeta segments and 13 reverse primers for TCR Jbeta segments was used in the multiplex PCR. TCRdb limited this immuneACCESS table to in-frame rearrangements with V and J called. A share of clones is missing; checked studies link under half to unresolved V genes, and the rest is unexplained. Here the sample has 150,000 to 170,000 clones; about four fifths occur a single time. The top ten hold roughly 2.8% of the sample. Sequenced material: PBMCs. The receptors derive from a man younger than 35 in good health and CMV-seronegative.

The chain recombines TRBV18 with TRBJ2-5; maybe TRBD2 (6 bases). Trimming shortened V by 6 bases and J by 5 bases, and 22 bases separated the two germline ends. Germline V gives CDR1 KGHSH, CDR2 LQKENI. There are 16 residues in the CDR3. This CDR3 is CASSPNGRHPSETQYF. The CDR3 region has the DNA TGTGCCAGCTCCCCTAACGGGAGACACCCGTCGGAGACCCAGTACTTC. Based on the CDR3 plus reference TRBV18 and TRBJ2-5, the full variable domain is NAGVMQNPRHLVRRRGQEARLRCSPMKGHSHVYWYRQLPEEGLKFMVYLQKENIIDESGMPKERFSAEFPKEGPSILRIQQVVRGDSAAYFCASSPNGRHPSETQYFGPGTRLLVL.

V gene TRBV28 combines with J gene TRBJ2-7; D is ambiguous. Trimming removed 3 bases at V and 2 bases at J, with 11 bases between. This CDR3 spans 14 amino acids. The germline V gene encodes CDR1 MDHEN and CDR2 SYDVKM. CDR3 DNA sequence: TGTGCCAGCAGTTTTGGTAGCCCTGCCTACGAGCAGTACGTC. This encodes CASSFGSPAYEQYV.

CDR3 bases: TGTGCCAGCAGATACGGTGCGGAATCGGATGAGCAGTTCTTC. Translation gives CASRYGAESDEQFF. The chain employs TRBV7-3 and TRBJ2-1, with no clear D. Trimming shortened V by 6 bases and J by 8 bases, and 17 bases separated the two germline ends. CDR1 is SGHTA and CDR2 is FQGTGA in the germline V gene. The CDR3 sequence is 14 residues long. The whole variable domain, remainder taken from reference TRBV7-3 and TRBJ2-1, is GAGVSQTPSNKVTEKGKYVELRCDPISGHTALYWYRQSLGQGPEFLIYFQGTGAADDSGLPNDRFFAVRPEGSVSTLKIQRTERGDSAVYLCASRYGAESDEQFFGPGTRLTVL.

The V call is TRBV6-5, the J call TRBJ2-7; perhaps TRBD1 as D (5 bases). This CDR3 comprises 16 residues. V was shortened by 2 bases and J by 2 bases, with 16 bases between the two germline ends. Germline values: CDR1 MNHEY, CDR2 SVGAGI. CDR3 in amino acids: CASSYEGAGRTYEQYF. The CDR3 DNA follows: TGTGCCAGCAGTTACGAAGGGGCAGGGCGAACCTACGAGCAGTACTTC.

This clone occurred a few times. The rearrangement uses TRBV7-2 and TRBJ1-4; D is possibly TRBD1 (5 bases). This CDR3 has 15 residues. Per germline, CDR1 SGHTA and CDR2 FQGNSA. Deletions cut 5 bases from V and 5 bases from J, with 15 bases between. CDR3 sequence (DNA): TGTGCCAGCAGCAGGGGAAGCCTGACGAATGAAAAACTGTTTTTT. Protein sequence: CASSRGSLTNEKLFF.

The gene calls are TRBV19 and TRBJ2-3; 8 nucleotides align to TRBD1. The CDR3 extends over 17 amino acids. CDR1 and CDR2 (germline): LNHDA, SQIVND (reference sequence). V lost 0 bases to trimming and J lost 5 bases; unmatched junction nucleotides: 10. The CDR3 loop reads CASSIDLTGEVRDTQYF. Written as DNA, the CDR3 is TGTGCCAGTAGTATAGACTTGACAGGGGAGGTAAGAGATACGCAGTATTTT. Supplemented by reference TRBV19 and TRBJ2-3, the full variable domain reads DGGITQSPKYLFRKEGQNVTLSCEQNLNHDAMYWYRQDPGQGLRLIYYSQIVNDFQKGDIAEGYSVSREKKESFPLTVTSAQKNPTAFYLCASSIDLTGEVRDTQYFGPGTRLTVL.

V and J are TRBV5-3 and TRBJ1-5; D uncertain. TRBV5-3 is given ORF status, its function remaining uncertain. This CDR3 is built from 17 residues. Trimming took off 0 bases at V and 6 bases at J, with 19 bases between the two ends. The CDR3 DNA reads TGTGCCAGAAGCTTGGTACGGTCCCCACACGAGGGTCAGCCCCAGCATTTT. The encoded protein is CARSLVRSPHEGQPQHF.

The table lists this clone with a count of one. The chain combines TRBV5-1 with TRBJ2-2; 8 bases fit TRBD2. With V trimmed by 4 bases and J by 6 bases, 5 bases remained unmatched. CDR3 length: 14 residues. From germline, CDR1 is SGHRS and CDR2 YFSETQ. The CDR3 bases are TGCGCCAGCAGCACCGGGGGGGCCGCCGGGGAGCTGTTTTTT. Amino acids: CASSTGGAAGELFF.

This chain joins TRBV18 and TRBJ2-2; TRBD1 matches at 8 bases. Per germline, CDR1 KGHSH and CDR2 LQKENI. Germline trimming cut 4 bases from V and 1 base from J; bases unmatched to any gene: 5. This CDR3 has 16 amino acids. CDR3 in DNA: TGTGCCAGCTCACGGCGAGGGACAGGGAACACCGGGGAGCTGTTTTTT. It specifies CASSRRGTGNTGELFF.

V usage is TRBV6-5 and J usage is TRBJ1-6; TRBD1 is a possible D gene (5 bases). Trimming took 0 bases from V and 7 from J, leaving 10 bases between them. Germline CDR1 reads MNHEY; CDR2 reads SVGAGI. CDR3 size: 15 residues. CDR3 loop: CASSYSRGGNSPLHF. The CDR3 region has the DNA TGTGCCAGCAGTTACTCGAGGGGAGGAAATTCACCCCTCCACTTT.

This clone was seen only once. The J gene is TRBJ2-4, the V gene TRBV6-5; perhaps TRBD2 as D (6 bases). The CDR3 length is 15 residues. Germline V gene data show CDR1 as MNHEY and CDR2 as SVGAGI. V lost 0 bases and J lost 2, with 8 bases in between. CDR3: CASSYSGGPKNIQYF. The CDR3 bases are TGTGCCAGCAGTTACTCGGGGGGTCCCAAAAACATTCAGTACTTC.

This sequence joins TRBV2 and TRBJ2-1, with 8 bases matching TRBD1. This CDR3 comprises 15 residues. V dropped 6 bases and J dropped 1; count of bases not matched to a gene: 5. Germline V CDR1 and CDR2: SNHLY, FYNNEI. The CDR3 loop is CASSGQGGSYNEQFF. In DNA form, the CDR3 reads TGTGCCAGCAGCGGACAGGGAGGATCCTACAATGAGCAGTTCTTC.

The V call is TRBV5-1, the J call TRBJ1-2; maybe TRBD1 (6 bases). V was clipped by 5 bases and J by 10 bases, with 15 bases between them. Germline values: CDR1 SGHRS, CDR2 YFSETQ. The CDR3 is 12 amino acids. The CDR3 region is CASSFARGSYTF. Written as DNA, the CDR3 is TGCGCCAGCAGTTTTGCCAGGGGCTCCTACACCTTC.

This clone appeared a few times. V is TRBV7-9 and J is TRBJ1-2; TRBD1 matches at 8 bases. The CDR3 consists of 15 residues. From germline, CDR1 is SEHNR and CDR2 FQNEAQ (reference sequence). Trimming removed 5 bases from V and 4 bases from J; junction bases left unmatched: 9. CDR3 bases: TGTGCCAGCAGCAGCGGGACAGGAGATTCCTATGGCTACACCTTC. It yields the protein CASSSGTGDSYGYTF.

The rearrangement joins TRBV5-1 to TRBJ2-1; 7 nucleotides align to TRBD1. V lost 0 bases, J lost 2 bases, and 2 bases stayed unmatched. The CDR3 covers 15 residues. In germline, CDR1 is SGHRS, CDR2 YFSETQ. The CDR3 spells CASSLVQGTYNEQFF. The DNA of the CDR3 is TGCGCCAGCAGCTTGGTACAGGGGACCTACAATGAGCAGTTCTTC.

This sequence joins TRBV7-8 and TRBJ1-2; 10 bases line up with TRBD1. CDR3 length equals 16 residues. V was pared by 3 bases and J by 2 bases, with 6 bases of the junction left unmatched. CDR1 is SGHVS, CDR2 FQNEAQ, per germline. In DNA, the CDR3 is TGTGCCAGCAGCTTGGGGACAGGGGCTTACAACTATGGCTACACCTTC. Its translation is CASSLGTGAYNYGYTF.

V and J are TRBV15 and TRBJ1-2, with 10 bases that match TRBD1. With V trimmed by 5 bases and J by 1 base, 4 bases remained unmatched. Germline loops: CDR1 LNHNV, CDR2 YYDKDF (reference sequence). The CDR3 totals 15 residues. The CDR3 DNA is TGTGCCACCAGCGGTGGACAGGGGGTTAACTATGGCTACACCTTC. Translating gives CATSGGQGVNYGYTF.

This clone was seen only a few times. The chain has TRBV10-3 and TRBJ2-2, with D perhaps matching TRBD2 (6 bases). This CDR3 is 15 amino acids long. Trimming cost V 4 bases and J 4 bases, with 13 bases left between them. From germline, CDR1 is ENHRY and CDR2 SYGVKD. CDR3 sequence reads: CAISGRVRGTGELFF. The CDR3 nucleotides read TGTGCCATCAGTGGCCGGGTGCGGGGCACCGGGGAGCTGTTTTTT.

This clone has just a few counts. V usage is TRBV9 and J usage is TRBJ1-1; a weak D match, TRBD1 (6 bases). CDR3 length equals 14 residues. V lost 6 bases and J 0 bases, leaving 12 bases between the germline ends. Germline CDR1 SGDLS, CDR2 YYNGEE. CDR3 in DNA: TGTGCCAGCATCGATACAGGGATGAACACTGAAGCTTTCTTT. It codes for CASIDTGMNTEAFF.

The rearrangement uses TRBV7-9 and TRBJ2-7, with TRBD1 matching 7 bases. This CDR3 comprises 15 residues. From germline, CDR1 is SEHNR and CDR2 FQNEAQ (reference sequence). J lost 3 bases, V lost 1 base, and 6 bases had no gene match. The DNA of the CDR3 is TGTGCCAGCAGCTTAGTAGTGGGGGACAGCTACGAGCAGTACTTC. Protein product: CASSLVVGDSYEQYF.

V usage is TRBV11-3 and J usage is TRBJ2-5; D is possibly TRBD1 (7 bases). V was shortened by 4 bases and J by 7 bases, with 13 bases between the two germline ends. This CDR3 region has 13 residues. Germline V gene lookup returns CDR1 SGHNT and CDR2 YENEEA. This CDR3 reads CASSSRGDRTQYF. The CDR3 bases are TGTGCCAGCAGCTCGAGGGGGGACAGGACCCAGTACTTC.

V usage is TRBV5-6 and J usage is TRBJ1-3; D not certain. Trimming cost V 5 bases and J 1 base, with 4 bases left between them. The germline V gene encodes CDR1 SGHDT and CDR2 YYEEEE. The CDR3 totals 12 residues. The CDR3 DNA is TGTGCCAGCAGTCGTTCTGGAAACACCATATATTTT. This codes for CASSRSGNTIYF.

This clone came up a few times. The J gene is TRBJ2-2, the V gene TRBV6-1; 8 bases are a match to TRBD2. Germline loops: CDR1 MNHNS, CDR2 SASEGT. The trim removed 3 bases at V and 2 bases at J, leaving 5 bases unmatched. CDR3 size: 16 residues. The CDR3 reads CASSDPSGGNTGELFF. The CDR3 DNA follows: TGTGCCAGCAGTGACCCCAGCGGGGGTAACACCGGGGAGCTGTTTTTT.